The source of this TCR beta chain is a study of early T cells in non-severe SARS-CoV-2 infection. Points from the study as a whole: Private and CD4 specificities were missed by VDJdb matching, skewed to anti-spike CD8.

CDR1 is SQVTM and CDR2 is ANQGSEA in the germline V gene. V lost 5 bases to trimming and J lost 4 bases, with 15 bases between them. There are 14 residues in the CDR3. Unique molecular identifiers (one per individual cDNA molecule) were attached. TCRdb re-called the 5' RACE reads through MiXCR, storing one row per CDR3 protein. The table includes about 70,000 distinct CDR3 sequences, approximately 4.6% detected once. This clonotype has ten or more counts. Antigen: not known. The clonotype originates from an adult who was a healthcare worker with PCR-confirmed SARS-CoV-2 infection or an uninfected control (not recorded which). The donor label of this sample is uncertain. Material: whole blood, obtained at baseline. V is TRBV29-1 and J is TRBJ1-5; a weak D match, TRBD1 (6 bases). The CDR3 here is CSVNWGGRNQPQHF. Here the CDR3 DNA reads TGCAGCGTTAACTGGGGGGGCAGAAATCAGCCCCAGCATTTT.